The clone carrying this T cell receptor beta chain was counted at least ten times. Each CDR3 protein is one row after TCRdb ran MiXCR on the PCR reads. The table has around 89,000 distinct CDR3 sequences, around a fifth seen once. The source of the sample is a study of molecular identifiers for immune sequencing clone quantification. The V end was cut by 0 bases, the J end by 2 bases, with 15 bases between. CDR3 length equals 17 residues. Germline V gene lookup returns CDR1 MNHEY and CDR2 SVGEGT. The chain is built from TRBV6-2 or TRBV6-3 and TRBJ2-3, with D possibly matching TRBD1 (7 bases). The source is a human donor in good health. Some libraries in this study had Jurkat cell RNA spiked in. The sample consisted of naive CD8+ T cells from blood, with Jurkat cell RNA spiked in. The sample's subset: FACS-sorted CD8+CD4-CCR7+CD45RA+ naive T cells. The DNA of the CDR3 is TGTGCCAGCAGTTACTCGAGGGGGCGCGGGACCACAGATACGCAGTATTTT. Its protein is CASSYSRGRGTTDTQYF.